The 13 T cell receptor beta chains given below trace back to one sample, sequenced in a study of T cells in Graves' hyperthyroidism and ophthalmopathy. What was amplified from RNA transcripts were TCR beta CDR3 regions. The TCR CDR3 first-round RT-PCR relied on the HTBI primer set. TCRdb used MiXCR to reprocess the multiplex PCR reads, holding one entry per CDR3 protein. This table holds approximately 600,000 distinct CDR3 sequences, approximately 14% found once. Sequenced: blood. The receptors come from a woman aged 25 to 39 with Graves' hyperthyroidism that later progressed to Graves' ophthalmopathy.

This clonotype occurred many times. This chain connects TRBV19 to TRBJ1-1; 9 bases are shared with TRBD1. The V segment lost 8 bases and the J segment 1 base; nucleotides outside the gene matches: 5. This CDR3 contains 14 residues. The germline V gene encodes CDR1 LNHDA and CDR2 SQIVND (reference sequence). The CDR3 loop is CASAGDRANTEAFF. The CDR3 region has the DNA TGTGCCAGTGCCGGGGACAGGGCGAACACTGAAGCTTTCTTT.

This clonotype was recorded at least ten times. The rearrangement links TRBV12-3 or TRBV12-4 to TRBJ2-1, with 10 bases aligning to TRBD1. CDR3 length: 14 residues. J was trimmed by 5 bases and V by 8 bases; bases with no gene match: 6. The DNA of the CDR3 is TGTGCCAGCGACTCGGGACAGGGGAACAATGAGCAGTTCTTC. Encoded protein: CASDSGQGNNEQFF.

Many counts were recorded for this clonotype. The V and J genes are TRBV27 and TRBJ2-1, with D possibly TRBD2 on 6 matching bases. This CDR3 comprises 14 residues. The germline gives CDR1 MNHEY, CDR2 SMNVEV (reference sequence). V was cut by 5 bases and J by 7 bases, with 15 bases left in between. The CDR3, as DNA: TGTGCCAGCAGTCCCCCGGGACTTACTAATGAGCAGTTCTTC. This codes for CASSPPGLTNEQFF.

This clonotype has more than one count but fewer than ten. The CDR3 is CASSENRLNSPLHF. The CDR3 DNA reads as TGTGCCAGCAGTGAAAACAGACTAAATTCACCCCTCCACTTT. The chain joins TRBV6-1 to TRBJ1-6; D call uncertain. There are 14 residues in the CDR3. V shed 2 bases and J shed 7 bases, with 9 bases lying between them. Germline lookup yields CDR1 MNHNS and CDR2 SASEGT.

The chain has TRBV13 and TRBJ2-7, with 9 nucleotides matching TRBD1. Germline trimming cut 3 bases from V and 0 bases from J; bases unmatched to any gene: 6. Germline V lookup: CDR1 PRHDT, CDR2 FYEKMQ (reference sequence). This CDR3 contains 16 residues. Here the CDR3 DNA reads TGTGCCAGCAGCTTCGGGACAGGGCTGAGCTCCTACGAGCAGTACTTC. It yields the protein CASSFGTGLSSYEQYF.

This clonotype was seen many times. The chain joins TRBV29-1 to TRBJ2-5; 8 nucleotides agree with TRBD1. CDR1 and CDR2 (germline): SQVTM, ANQGSEA. The J segment lost 4 bases and the V segment lost 6 bases, leaving 13 bases of the junction unmatched. CDR3 length: 15 amino acids. The CDR3 loop is CSVQGQGGLVETQYF. CDR3 nucleotides: TGCAGCGTCCAAGGACAGGGAGGCTTGGTAGAGACCCAGTACTTC.

This clonotype was picked up a small number of times. The V gene is TRBV11-3, the J gene TRBJ2-7, with 10 bases fitting TRBD1. CDR1 and CDR2 from the germline V gene are SGHNT and YENEEA. This CDR3 comprises 17 residues. With V trimmed by 1 base and J by 2 bases, 8 bases remained unmatched. CDR3 DNA: TGTGCCAGCAGCTTAGTGTCCGGGACAGGGGATCCCTACGAGCAGTACTTC. Protein sequence: CASSLVSGTGDPYEQYF.

This sequence joins TRBV3-1 and TRBJ2-2; 7 bases line up with TRBD2. Trimming removed 8 bases from V and 6 bases from J; junction bases left unmatched: 9. The CDR3 runs to 14 residues. Per germline, CDR1 LGHDT and CDR2 YNNKEL (reference sequence). Here the CDR3 reads CASRPGRVPGELFF. The CDR3 DNA reads TGTGCCAGCCGGCCGGGGAGGGTCCCCGGGGAGCTGTTTTTT.

This clonotype was recorded a few times. The CDR3: CAWSVERNYGYTF. In DNA form, the CDR3 reads TGTGCCTGGAGTGTAGAGCGAAACTATGGCTACACCTTC. V usage is TRBV30 and J usage is TRBJ1-2; no reliable D call. CDR3 length equals 13 residues. Trimming removed 0 bases from V and 2 bases from J, with 7 bases in between. CDR1 and CDR2 from the germline V gene are GTSNPN and SVGIG (reference sequence).

At least ten counts were recorded for this clonotype. This chain joins TRBV24-1 and TRBJ2-1; 7 bases fit TRBD1. Germline assignment: CDR1 KGHDR and CDR2 SFDVKD. With 4 bases clipped from V and 7 bases from J, the junction kept 12 bases outside the gene matches. The CDR3 is made up of 16 amino acids. Here the CDR3 reads CATSERHRGEGNEQFF. CDR3 sequence (DNA): TGTGCCACCAGTGAACGCCACAGGGGAGAGGGAAATGAGCAGTTCTTC.

The V and J genes are TRBV19 and TRBJ1-5; maybe TRBD1 (5 bases). The length of the CDR3 is 14 residues. Looked up from germline, CDR1 is LNHDA and CDR2 is SQIVND (reference sequence). The V and J ends lost 6 bases and 7 bases respectively, with 16 bases between them. The CDR3 region is CASRRLTQGQPQHF. CDR3 bases: TGTGCCAGTAGGAGACTAACTCAGGGACAGCCCCAGCATTTT.

The CDR3 sequence: CASSTSRPPQGRSNGYTF. In nucleotides, the CDR3 is TGTGCCAGCAGCACCTCCCGGCCCCCACAGGGTAGGTCGAATGGCTACACCTTC. The rearrangement uses TRBV7-9 and TRBJ1-2, with D maybe TRBD1 (6 bases). CDR1 is SEHNR and CDR2 is FQNEAQ in the germline V gene (reference sequence). The V and J ends lost 5 bases and 6 bases respectively, with 28 bases between them. The CDR3 is made up of 18 amino acids.

The sample holds a few counts of this clonotype. The chain combines TRBV19 with TRBJ2-3; D is possibly TRBD1 (5 bases). The germline V gene has CDR1 LNHDA and CDR2 SQIVND (reference sequence). The V end was cut by 1 base, the J end by 5 bases, with 13 bases between. The CDR3 covers 15 residues. CDR3 DNA: TGTGCCAGTAGTATAGTTCCAGGGTCTGGAGATACGCAGTATTTT. Its translation: CASSIVPGSGDTQYF. The full variable domain, with the rest looked up from reference TRBV19 and TRBJ2-3, is DGGITQSPKYLFRKEGQNVTLSCEQNLNHDAMYWYRQDPGQGLRLIYYSQIVNDFQKGDIAEGYSVSREKKESFPLTVTSAQKNPTAFYLCASSIVPGSGDTQYFGPGTRLTVL.